This is a list of T cell receptor beta chains from one sample in a study of shared clonotypes between healthy human individuals. TCRdb's table, derived via immunoSEQ multiplex PCR, lists solely in-frame clones and lacks some. The sample shows about 1,900,000 clones, about 95% of them seen only once. Sequenced: naive CD8+ T cells sorted from blood. These receptors originate from a man aged 18 to 30 in good health. The CDR3 runs from the conserved cysteine through the conserved F or W. The D gene is left open where the match is weak. Clone size is shown for a subset of rows, as once, few, many or a class of expanded clone.

TRBV4-1	TRBJ1-5	.	TRBD1	CASSQGSQGVGNQPQHF	TGCGCCAGCAGCCAAGGGAGTCAGGGGGTGGGCAATCAGCCCCAGCATTTT
TRBV4-3	TRBJ2-1	.	.	CASSQREAGANEQFF	TGCGCCAGCAGCCAAAGGGAGGCGGGGGCCAATGAGCAGTTCTTC
TRBV10-3	TRBJ2-2	once	TRBD2	CAIRGTSGDSVQAGELFF	TGTGCCATCAGGGGGACTAGCGGGGATTCCGTCCAAGCCGGGGAGCTGTTTTTT
TRBV5-1	TRBJ2-7	.	TRBD2	CASSLGREVEQYF	TGCGCCAGCAGCTTGGGGCGGGAGGTCGAGCAGTACTTC
TRBV29-1	TRBJ2-3	.	.	CSVRGPDTDTQYF	TGCAGCGTACGTGGGCCTGACACAGATACGCAGTATTTT
TRBV5-6	TRBJ2-1	.	.	CASSRDSYTNEQFF	TGTGCCAGCAGCCGGGACTCCTACACTAATGAGCAGTTCTTC
TRBV27	TRBJ2-1	once	.	CASSSNPPNEQFF	TGTGCCAGCAGTTCGAACCCTCCAAATGAGCAGTTCTTC
TRBV11-2	TRBJ1-1	.	.	CASSQASENTEAFF	TGTGCCAGCAGCCAGGCGTCCGAGAACACTGAAGCTTTCTTT
TRBV19	TRBJ1-1	.	.	CASGVGFLEAFF	TGTGCCAGTGGGGTGGGGTTTCTAGAAGCTTTCTTT
TRBV6-6	TRBJ2-3	.	TRBD2	CASSYSIGTSTDTQYF	TGTGCCAGCAGTTACTCGATCGGGACTAGTACAGATACGCAGTATTTT
TRBV7-6	TRBJ2-7	.	.	CASSLEEGETYEQYF	TGTGCCAGCAGCTTAGAGGAGGGGGAAACCTACGAGCAGTACTTC
TRBV10-2	TRBJ1-2	.	.	CASSGYGDYGHTF	TGCGCCAGCAGTGGATACGGCGACTATGGCCACACCTTC
TRBV4-1	TRBJ1-6	.	.	CASSQVAGKSGSPLHF	TGCGCCAGCAGCCAGGTGGCAGGGAAGAGTGGTTCACCCCTCCACTTT
TRBV30	TRBJ2-7	.	.	CAWSAPTGQNIYEQYF	TGTGCCTGGAGTGCCCCGACCGGGCAGAATATCTACGAGCAGTACTTC
TRBV5-4	TRBJ2-3	.	.	CASSLAAPTDTQYF	TGTGCCAGCAGCTTGGCGGCGCCGACAGATACGCAGTATTTT
TRBV2	TRBJ2-3	.	.	CAGELDTDTQYF	TGTGCCGGCGAACTTGACACAGATACGCAGTATTTT
TRBV14	TRBJ2-5	.	.	CASSQVQIQETQYF	TGTGCCAGCAGCCAAGTGCAGATCCAAGAGACCCAGTACTTC